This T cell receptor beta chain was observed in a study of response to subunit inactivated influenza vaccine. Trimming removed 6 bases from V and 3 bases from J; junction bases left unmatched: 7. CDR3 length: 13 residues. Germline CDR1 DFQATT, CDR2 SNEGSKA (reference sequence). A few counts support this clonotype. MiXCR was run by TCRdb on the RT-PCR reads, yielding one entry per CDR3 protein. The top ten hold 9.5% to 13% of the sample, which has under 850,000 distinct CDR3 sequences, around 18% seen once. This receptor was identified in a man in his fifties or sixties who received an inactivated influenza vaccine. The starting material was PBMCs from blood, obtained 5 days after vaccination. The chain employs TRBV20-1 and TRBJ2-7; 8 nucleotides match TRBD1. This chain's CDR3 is CSAPGQGHYEQYF. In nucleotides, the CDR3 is TGCAGTGCCCCCGGACAGGGTCACTACGAGCAGTACTTC.